This T cell receptor beta chain derives from a study of blood T cell repertoires in COVID-19. Study background: Acute and convalescent COVID-19 samples came from the United States, Italy and Spain. T cells, B-cell-depleted T cells, or PBMCs provided the cDNA or gDNA that served as material.

Authors' methods: The authors estimated nucleated cell counts from reference gene primer amplification. Sequenced by immunoSEQ multiplex PCR; TCRdb stores in-frame clones only, minus some. V and J calls and clone size follow that table, whereas D and trimming were derived from the DNA. The table lists 45,000 to 50,000 clones, 86% of them singletons. CDR3 length: 17 amino acids. Germline V gene sequence: CDR1 SNHLY, CDR2 FYNNEI. The V gene end was trimmed by 7 bases and the J gene end by 3 bases; junction bases not matched to a gene: 13. Sequencing input: peripheral blood. The chain uses TRBV2 and TRBJ2-3; 10 positions agree with TRBD2. The clonotype comes from a human donor in a cohort sampled during active COVID-19. The CDR3 sequence: CASTRTWTSGQTDTQYF. CDR3 bases: TGTGCCAGCACCCGAACCTGGACTAGCGGCCAAACAGATACGCAGTATTTT.